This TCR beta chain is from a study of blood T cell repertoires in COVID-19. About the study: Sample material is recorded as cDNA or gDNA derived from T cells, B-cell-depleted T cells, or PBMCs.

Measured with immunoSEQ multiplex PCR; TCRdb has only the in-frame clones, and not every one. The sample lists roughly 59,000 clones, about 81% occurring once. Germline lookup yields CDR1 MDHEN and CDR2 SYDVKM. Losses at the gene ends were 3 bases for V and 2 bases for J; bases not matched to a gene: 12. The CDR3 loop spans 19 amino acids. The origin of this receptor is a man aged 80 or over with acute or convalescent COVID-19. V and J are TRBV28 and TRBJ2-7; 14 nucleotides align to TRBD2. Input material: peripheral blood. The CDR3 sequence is CASSFLLGTSGSGAYEQYF. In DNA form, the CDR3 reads TGTGCCAGCAGTTTTCTATTGGGGACTAGCGGGAGTGGGGCCTACGAGCAGTACTTC. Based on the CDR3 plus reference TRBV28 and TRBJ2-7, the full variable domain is DVKVTQSSRYLVKRTGEKVFLECVQDMDHENMFWYRQDPGLGLRLIYFSYDVKMKEKGDIPEGYSVSREKKERFSLILESASTNQTSMYLCASSFLLGTSGSGAYEQYFGPGTRLTVT.